This TCR beta chain is drawn from a study of blood T cells in healthy people across ages. Study-level background: About one barcoded TCR beta cDNA was captured per two T cells. Notes on the study in general: Higher diversity and more naive CD4+ cells were features of long-lived donors, compared to aged donors. Older individuals had lower TCR beta diversity per million T cells (the decline was roughly linear).

The use of a sample-barcoded 5' primer and a J-beta primer mix characterized a second PCR of roughly 6 to 11 cycles. TCRdb itself ran the 5' RACE reads through MiXCR, one entry per CDR3 protein. The sample lists roughly 1,500,000 distinct CDR3 sequences, around 36% seen once, with around 11% in the top ten. The CDR3 has 15 amino acids. Trimming shortened V by 5 bases and J by 2 bases, and 13 bases separated the two germline ends. Germline V gene sequence: CDR1 SGHDN, CDR2 FVKESK. This clonotype was seen a few times. Its target is not known. This sequence joins TRBV14 and TRBJ2-1; a weak D match, TRBD1 (5 bases). Sequenced input: blood. The origin of this receptor is a woman aged 25 to 39 in good health. Here the CDR3 reads CASSNGVRAYNEQFF. The DNA of the CDR3 is TGTGCCAGCAGCAATGGTGTCAGGGCCTACAATGAGCAGTTCTTC. Together with reference TRBV14 and TRBJ2-1, the CDR3 gives the full variable domain: EAGVTQFPSHSVIEKGQTVTLRCDPISGHDNLYWYRRVMGKEIKFLLHFVKESKQDESGMPNNRFLAERTGGTYSTLKVQPAELEDSGVYFCASSNGVRAYNEQFFGPGTRLTVL.